This T cell receptor (beta chain) emerged from a study of blood T cell repertoires in COVID-19. Study-wide background: PBMCs, B-cell-depleted T cells, or T cells provided the cDNA or gDNA that made up the material.

Authors' methods: Using reference gene primer amplification, nucleated cell counts were estimated. The protocol was immunoSEQ multiplex PCR, while the TCRdb copy is restricted to in-frame clones and leaves out a portion. The V and J calls and the clone size are those of that table, but D and trimming were determined from the DNA. The sample has around 28,000 clones; roughly nine tenths are singletons. The CDR3 spans 13 residues. The ends were cut back, 7 bases at V and 4 bases at J, with 12 bases in the middle. CDR1 and CDR2 (germline): KGHDR, SFDVKD. The rearrangement joins TRBV24-1 to TRBJ2-5; possibly TRBD1 for D (6 bases). The specimen sequenced was peripheral blood. The sequence was collected from a human donor with acute or convalescent COVID-19. The donor label of this sample is uncertain. The CDR3, as DNA: TGTGCCACCAGCCTGGCAGGGGCAGAGACCCAGTACTTC. Residues: CATSLAGAETQYF.